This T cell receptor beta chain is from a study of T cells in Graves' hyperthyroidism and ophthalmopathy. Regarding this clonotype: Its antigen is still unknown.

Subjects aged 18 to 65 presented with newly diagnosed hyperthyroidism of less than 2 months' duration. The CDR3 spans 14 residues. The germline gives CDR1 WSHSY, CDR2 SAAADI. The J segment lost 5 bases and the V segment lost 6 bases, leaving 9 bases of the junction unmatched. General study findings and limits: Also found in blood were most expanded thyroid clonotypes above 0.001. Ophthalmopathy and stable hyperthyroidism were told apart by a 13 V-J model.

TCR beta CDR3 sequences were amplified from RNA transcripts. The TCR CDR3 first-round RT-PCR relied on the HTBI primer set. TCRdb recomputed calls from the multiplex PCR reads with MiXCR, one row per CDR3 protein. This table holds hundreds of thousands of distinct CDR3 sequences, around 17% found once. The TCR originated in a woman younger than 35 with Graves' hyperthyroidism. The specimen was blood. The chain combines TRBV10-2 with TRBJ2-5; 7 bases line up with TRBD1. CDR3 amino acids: CASRRQGGGETQYF. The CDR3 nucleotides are TGCGCCAGCAGACGACAGGGTGGGGGTGAGACCCAGTACTTC.